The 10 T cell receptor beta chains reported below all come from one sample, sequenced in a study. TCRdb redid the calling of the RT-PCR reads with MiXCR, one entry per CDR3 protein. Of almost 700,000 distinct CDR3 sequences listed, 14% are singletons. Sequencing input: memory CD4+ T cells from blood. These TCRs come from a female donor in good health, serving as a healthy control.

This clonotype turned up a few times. The CDR3 is CASSSRDSMNEQFF. CDR3 in DNA: TGTGCCAGCAGCTCAAGGGACAGTATGAATGAGCAGTTCTTC. The J gene is TRBJ2-1, the V gene TRBV9; the match to TRBD1 covers 7 bases. After removal of 4 bases from V and 7 bases from J, the junction contained 8 bases not matched to a gene. The length of the CDR3 is 14 residues. Germline V gene sequence: CDR1 SGDLS, CDR2 YYNGEE.

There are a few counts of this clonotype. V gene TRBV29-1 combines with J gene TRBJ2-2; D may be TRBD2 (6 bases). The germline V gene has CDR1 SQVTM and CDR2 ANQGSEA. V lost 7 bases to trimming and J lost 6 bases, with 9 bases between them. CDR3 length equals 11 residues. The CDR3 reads CSASVPGELFF. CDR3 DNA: TGCAGCGCTAGCGTACCCGGGGAGCTGTTTTTT.

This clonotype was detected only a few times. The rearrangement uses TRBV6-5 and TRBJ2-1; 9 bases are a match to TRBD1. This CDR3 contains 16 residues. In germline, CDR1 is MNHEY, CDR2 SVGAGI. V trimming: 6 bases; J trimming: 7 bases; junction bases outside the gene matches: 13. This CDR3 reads CASRTGDRVNWNEQFF. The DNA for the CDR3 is TGTGCCAGCAGGACTGGGGACAGGGTTAACTGGAATGAGCAGTTCTTC.

As DNA, the CDR3 is TGTGCCAGCAGCCCCCAGGCGAGGGAGCAGTACTTC. It specifies CASSPQAREQYF. The chain employs TRBV7-2 and TRBJ2-7; D remains ambiguous. The CDR3 is 12 residues long. CDR1 is SGHTA and CDR2 is FQGNSA in the germline V gene. V lost 5 bases, J lost 7 bases, and 12 bases lay in between. Together with reference TRBV7-2 and TRBJ2-7, the CDR3 gives the full variable domain: GAGVSQSPSNKVTEKGKDVELRCDPISGHTALYWYRQSLGQGLEFLIYFQGNSAPDKSGLPSDRFSAERTGGSVSTLTIQRTQQEDSAVYLCASSPQAREQYFGPGTRLTVT.

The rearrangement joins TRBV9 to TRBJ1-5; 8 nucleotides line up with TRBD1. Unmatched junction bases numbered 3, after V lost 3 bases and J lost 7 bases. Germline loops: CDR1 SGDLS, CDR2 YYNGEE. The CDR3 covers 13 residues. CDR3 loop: CASSGTGIQPQHF. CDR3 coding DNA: TGTGCCAGCAGCGGGACAGGGATACAGCCCCAGCATTTT.

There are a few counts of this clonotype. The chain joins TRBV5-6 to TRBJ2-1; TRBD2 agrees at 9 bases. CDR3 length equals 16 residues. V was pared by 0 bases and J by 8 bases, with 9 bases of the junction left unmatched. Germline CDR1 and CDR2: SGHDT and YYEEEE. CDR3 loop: CASSLVSAGGIYEQFF. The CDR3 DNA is TGTGCCAGCAGCTTGGTCTCGGCGGGGGGGATATATGAGCAGTTCTTC.

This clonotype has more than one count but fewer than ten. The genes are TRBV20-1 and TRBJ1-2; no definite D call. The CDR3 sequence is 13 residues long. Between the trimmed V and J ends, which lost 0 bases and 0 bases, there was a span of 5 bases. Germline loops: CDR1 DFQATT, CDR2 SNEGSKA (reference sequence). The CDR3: CSARDKTNYGYTF. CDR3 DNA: TGCAGTGCTAGAGACAAGACTAACTATGGCTACACCTTC.

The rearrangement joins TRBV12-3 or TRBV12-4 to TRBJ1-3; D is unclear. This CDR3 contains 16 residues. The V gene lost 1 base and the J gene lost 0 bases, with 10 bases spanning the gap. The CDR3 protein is CASSLGGPASGNTIYF. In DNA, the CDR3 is TGTGCCAGCAGTTTAGGCGGTCCAGCCTCTGGAAACACCATATATTTT.

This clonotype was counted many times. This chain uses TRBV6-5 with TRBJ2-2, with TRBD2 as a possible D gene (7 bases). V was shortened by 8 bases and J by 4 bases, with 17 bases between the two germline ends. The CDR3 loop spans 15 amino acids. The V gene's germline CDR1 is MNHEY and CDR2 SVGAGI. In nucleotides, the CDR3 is TGTGCCAGCGCTAGGGGGGGAAGGGGCACCGGGGAGCTGTTTTTT. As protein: CASARGGRGTGELFF.

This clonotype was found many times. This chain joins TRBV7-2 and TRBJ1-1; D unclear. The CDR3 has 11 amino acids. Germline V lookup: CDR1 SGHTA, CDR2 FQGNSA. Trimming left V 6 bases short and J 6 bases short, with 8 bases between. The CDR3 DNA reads TGTGCCAGCAGTCGGAGGGCTGAAGCTTTCTTT. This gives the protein CASSRRAEAFF.